These T cell receptor beta chains were read from a single sample in a study of Ad26.COV2.S vaccination and SARS-CoV-2 variants. Clones were sequenced by immunoSEQ multiplex PCR, and TCRdb holds only the in-frame ones, with some missing. The table has 150,000 to 200,000 clones, around 88% seen once. Sample: peripheral blood, taken after recovery from COVID-19. Every receptor here comes from a human donor who had recovered from COVID-19. The CDR3 runs from the conserved cysteine through the conserved F or W. D genes are given only for firm matches. Clone size, where shown, is once, few, many, or a class for clones that have expanded.

cdr3_nt cdr3_aa j_call d_call clone_size v_call cdr3_length
TGTGCCAGCAGCTCCCGACAGGGCCCCTACGAGCAGTACTTC CASSSRQGPYEQYF TRBJ2-7 TRBD1 NA TRBV7-8 14
TGTGCCAGCGCTCAGGGAAGCAATCAGCCCCAGCATTTT CASAQGSNQPQHF TRBJ1-5 NA NA TRBV7-2 13
TGTGCCAGCAGCTTGTTTATGTCTAATGAGCAGTTCTTC CASSLFMSNEQFF TRBJ2-1 NA NA TRBV28 13
TGCGCCAGCAGAAGGATTCGACTAGCGGGAGTAGACGAGCAGTACTTC CASRRIRLAGVDEQYF TRBJ2-7 TRBD2 few TRBV10-1 16
TGTGCCAGCAGCTTAATATCTGACAGGGACCCCTACGAGCAGTACTTC CASSLISDRDPYEQYF TRBJ2-7 TRBD1 once TRBV11-2 16
TGTGCCAGCAGCCCCTGGGGGGGGGCTAAGGATACGCAGTATTTT CASSPWGGAKDTQYF TRBJ2-3 NA NA TRBV6-5 15
TGTGCCAGTAGTATAGAAAGGCACCCCTATGGCTACACCTTC CASSIERHPYGYTF TRBJ1-2 NA NA TRBV19 14
TGTGCCAGCAGTCCAAGCGTAATAGGGGTTTCACCCCTCCACTTT CASSPSVIGVSPLHF TRBJ1-6 NA NA TRBV27 15
TGTGCCAGCAGCTTATCGGGGGAGGGCCTCAATGAGCAGTTCTTC CASSLSGEGLNEQFF TRBJ2-1 TRBD2 NA TRBV7-6 15
TGTGCCAGCAGCTTGGAATTTAGAACAGATACGCAGTATTTT CASSLEFRTDTQYF TRBJ2-3 NA NA TRBV5-6 14
TGTGCCAGCAGCCCCCGGCCCGGGGGAGGCTACACCTTC CASSPRPGGGYTF TRBJ1-2 NA NA TRBV7-3 13
TGTGCCAGCAGCTTAGAGAGAAACACCATATATTTT CASSLERNTIYF TRBJ1-3 NA NA TRBV7-8 12
TGCGCCAGCAGCCAAACCCTAGCGGGGGGGCTCAATGAGCAGTTCTTC CASSQTLAGGLNEQFF TRBJ2-1 TRBD2 NA TRBV4-1 16
TGTGCCAGCAGTCGACACCTCTTGACCGTGCGCTCCTATAATTCACCCCTCCACTTT CASSRHLLTVRSYNSPLHF TRBJ1-6 NA NA TRBV7-9 19
TGCGCCAGCAGCTTGGAGTCCTTCAGCTCCTACAATGAGCAGTTCTTC CASSLESFSSYNEQFF TRBJ2-1 NA NA TRBV5-1 16
TGCGCCACGCGGACAGATGAAACAGATACGCAGTATTTT CATRTDETDTQYF TRBJ2-3 NA NA TRBV5-1 13
TGCGCCAGCAGTGAGTCGTGGGGCCAGCCCCAGCATTTT CASSESWGQPQHF TRBJ1-5 NA NA TRBV10-1 13
TGTGCCAGCAGCTTAGGGGCGGGAGGCCTGTCAGAGACCCAGTACTTC CASSLGAGGLSETQYF TRBJ2-5 TRBD2 few TRBV11-2 16
TGTGCCAGCAGCCAACAGGGTTACTTTGGCTACACCTTC CASSQQGYFGYTF TRBJ1-2 NA few TRBV12-3/TRBV12-4 13
TGTGCCAGCAGCCAAGGACTAGCGACTTCCTACGAGCAGTACTTC CASSQGLATSYEQYF TRBJ2-7 TRBD2 NA TRBV3-1/TRBV3-2 15
TGTGCCAGCCGGTTGAGCTCTGGAAACACCATATATTTT CASRLSSGNTIYF TRBJ1-3 NA NA TRBV7-9 13
TGTGCCAGCAGCTCCCAGATTTTCGACGAGCAGTACTTC CASSSQIFDEQYF TRBJ2-7 NA NA TRBV7-9 13
TGTGCCACCAGTGATACCTCAGGGAATGGGAACACTGAAGCTTTCTTT CATSDTSGNGNTEAFF TRBJ1-1 NA NA TRBV24-1 16
TGTGCCAGTAGTCCGTGGGATGGGGAGCTGTTTTTT CASSPWDGELFF TRBJ2-2 NA NA TRBV19 12
TGTGCCAGCAGCTTAGGACAGGGGCATAGCGGCTACACCTTC CASSLGQGHSGYTF TRBJ1-2 TRBD1 NA TRBV7-9 14
TGTGCCAGCAGCTCTCAGAGGGTAGCGGGCTACGAGCAGTACTTC CASSSQRVAGYEQYF TRBJ2-7 TRBD2 NA TRBV5-6 15
TGCGCCAGCAGCCAACTGGGGGGGCAGCCTAACTATGGCTACACCTTC CASSQLGGQPNYGYTF TRBJ1-2 NA NA TRBV4-1 16
TGTGCCAGCCGGACCGACTCTGGGGCCAACGTCCTGACTTTC CASRTDSGANVLTF TRBJ2-6 NA NA TRBV6-4 14
TGTGCCAGCAGGACTAGCTATGCCAATGAGCAGTTCTTC CASRTSYANEQFF TRBJ2-1 TRBD2 NA TRBV6-5 13
TGTGCCAGCAGCTTAGGGCCAGGTGACTACGAGCAGTACTTC CASSLGPGDYEQYF TRBJ2-7 NA NA TRBV7-9 14
TGTGCCACCAGCAGTCTGGGGAACACTGAAGCTTTCTTT CATSSLGNTEAFF TRBJ1-1 NA NA TRBV15 13
TGTGCCAGCACATCCCCCCAGGGCACAGATACGCAGTATTTT CASTSPQGTDTQYF TRBJ2-3 NA NA TRBV25-1 14
TGTGCCAGCGGAAAGGGGATGGATACAGATACGCAGTATTTT CASGKGMDTDTQYF TRBJ2-3 NA NA TRBV4-2 14
TGTGCCAGCAGCTTAGATCTGGACAGGGGTGGCTACACCTTC CASSLDLDRGGYTF TRBJ1-2 TRBD1 NA TRBV7-9 14
TGTGCCAGCTCACCAACCGGGACAGGGGGCAATGAGCAGTTCTTC CASSPTGTGGNEQFF TRBJ2-1 TRBD1 NA TRBV18 15
TGCGCCAGCAGCCAAACGACAGGTCGGGCCGGGGAGCTGTTTTTT CASSQTTGRAGELFF TRBJ2-2 NA NA TRBV5-1 15
TGTGCCAGCAGAGTTGGACACCGGAACACTGAAGCTTTCTTT CASRVGHRNTEAFF TRBJ1-1 NA NA TRBV2 14
TGTGCCAGCAGCCCGACAGGGGTGAACGGCGAGCAGTACTTC CASSPTGVNGEQYF TRBJ2-7 TRBD1 NA TRBV7-9 14
TGTGCCAGCAGGGTAGACAGGGCTTACTCCTACGAGCAGTACTTC CASRVDRAYSYEQYF TRBJ2-7 TRBD1 NA TRBV6-4 15
TGTGCCAGCAGCCAAGGAATGGGACAGGGGCCGAGCCTCTACGAGCAGTACTTC CASSQGMGQGPSLYEQYF TRBJ2-7 TRBD1 few TRBV14 18
TGCGCCAGCAGTGATTACAGGAACACCGGGGAGCTGTTTTTT CASSDYRNTGELFF TRBJ2-2 NA NA TRBV10-1 14
TGTGCCAGCAGTGAAGCGGATAACTACTCCTACAATGAGCAGTTCTTC CASSEADNYSYNEQFF TRBJ2-1 NA NA TRBV2 16
TGCAGCGTTGAGGGTCGGGACACCTATGGCTACACCTTC CSVEGRDTYGYTF TRBJ1-2 NA NA TRBV29-1 13
TGTGCCAGCAGCCAGGGACAGGGATGGGGTTCACCCCTCCACTTT CASSQGQGWGSPLHF TRBJ1-6 TRBD1 NA TRBV14 15
TGTGCCAGCACCTTAGCGGGGGGGCCCTCCTACAATGAGCAGTTCTTC CASTLAGGPSYNEQFF TRBJ2-1 TRBD2 NA TRBV11-2 16
TGCGCCAGCGGGGGGGTTTGGAGAGAGAATACGCAGTATTTT CASGGVWRENTQYF TRBJ2-3 TRBD2 NA TRBV23-1 14
TGTGCCAGCAGTTTAGCGTGGGACACAAATCAGCCCCAGCATTTT CASSLAWDTNQPQHF TRBJ1-5 NA NA TRBV27 15
TGTGCCAGCAGTAGTAAGAGGGAGACCCAGTACTTC CASSSKRETQYF TRBJ2-5 NA NA TRBV2 12
TGTGCCAGCAGGGACGGGGGGGCCGGGTATGGCTACACCTTC CASRDGGAGYGYTF TRBJ1-2 NA NA TRBV2 14
TGTGCCAGTAGTCCCCCCCCGCGCGGGGGGGCAGGAAACATTCAGTACTTC CASSPPPRGGAGNIQYF TRBJ2-4 TRBD2 NA TRBV19 17
TGCAGTGCTAGTCTGGGACTTACCTACAATGAGCAGTTCTTC CSASLGLTYNEQFF TRBJ2-1 NA NA TRBV20-1 14
TGTGCCAGCAGTGTAACCGCGGGTCCTAATGAAAAACTGTTTTTT CASSVTAGPNEKLFF TRBJ1-4 NA NA TRBV25-1 15
TGTGCCAGCAGTGAAAGTCAGGCTAGCGGGAGCTACGAGCAGTACTTC CASSESQASGSYEQYF TRBJ2-7 TRBD2 NA TRBV2 16